This T cell receptor beta chain was retrieved from a study of radiotherapy plus CTLA-4 blockade in lung cancer. The wider study: Objective responses arose in approximately 17% of patients, and approximately 31% experienced disease control. Study-wide results and limits: Reports state that early shifts in blood T cell clones, with interferon-beta, best predicted response. Following radiotherapy plus ipilimumab, tumor-derived TCR clones expanded in the blood.

This CDR3 is built from 14 residues. The trim removed 0 bases at V and 4 bases at J, leaving 1 base unmatched. Per germline, CDR1 SGHDT and CDR2 YYEEEE. Focal radiation plus CTLA-4 blockade with ipilimumab was given to patients with chemo-refractory metastatic non-small-cell lung cancer. Note on this clone: The antigen is unknown.

The repertoire was sequenced with immunoSEQ multiplex PCR; TCRdb's copy has only in-frame clones and lacks some. The repertoire has roughly 54,000 clones, around 80% of them found once; the top ten carry roughly 3.5%. Material: peripheral blood, obtained from a patient treated with radiotherapy plus ipilimumab. This chain uses TRBV5-6 with TRBJ2-5; TRBD1 matches at 9 bases. The sequence was collected from a human donor with non-small cell lung cancer who had a partial response to radiotherapy plus ipilimumab. CDR3 nucleotides: TGTGCCAGCAGCTTGGGGACAGGGGTAGAGACCCAGTACTTC. Residues: CASSLGTGVETQYF. Using reference TRBV5-6 and TRBJ2-5 for the parts outside the CDR3, the full variable domain is DAGVTQSPTHLIKTRGQQVTLRCSPKSGHDTVSWYQQALGQGPQFIFQYYEEEERQRGNFPDRFSGHQFPNYSSELNVNALLLGDSALYLCASSLGTGVETQYFGPGTRLLVL.